This T cell receptor (beta chain) is drawn from a study of T cells after posttransplantation cyclophosphamide (dated by TCRdb to the mid-2010s). For the wider study: Using TRB sequencing, the study followed how the T cell repertoire rebuilt after myeloablative bone marrow transplantation with posttransplantation cyclophosphamide given as GVHD prophylaxis. Antigen receptor sequencing was done on samples from roughly 35 PTCy-treated patients and from approximately 17 related bone marrow donors of those patients. Blood from all 34 PTCy patients with 1-year posttransplant specimens was subjected to TRB sequencing. In 3 patients, TRB sequencing was also performed on up to about 3 more blood samples taken 2 to 5.2 years after transplant, and in a handful of patients, pretransplant blood was also TRB-sequenced. Because TRA and TRB clonality correlated tightly in 10 or so samples, the subsequent TCR analyses were limited to TRB only. Public TRB sequences were queried against a database of over 3,000 sequences associated with responses to pathogens, tumor antigens, self-antigens and alloantigens.

On the day of marrow donation, related bone marrow donors gave peripheral blood samples. Peripheral blood and bone marrow mononuclear cells were isolated by Ficoll-Hypaque density centrifugation and cryopreserved. Broader findings and caveats from the paper: Donor-recipient similarity was low at 1-2 months but increased during the first year, and donor CD8+ memory clones often dominated later blood repertoires. The TRB repertoires of T cells infiltrating skin or GI tract showed only limited overlap with the TRB repertoires of T cells in blood. Across roughly 40 patients, recipient CMV seropositivity and CMV reactivation were highly associated with TRB clonality; PTCy diversity was similar to CNI/methotrexate controls.

This clone was detected ten times or more. There is no known antigen for this receptor. No quality values exist for individual bases; no much larger clone is one base distant. TRB sequencing used genomic DNA with the immunoSEQ assay at survey resolution or the hsTCRB kit. Concerning the study's data processing: The immunoSEQ software handled the initial read processing, while the LymphoSeq R package was used for the repertoire analyses. Clonality was computed as 1 minus normalized Shannon entropy; Gini coefficient was also calculated for each TRB dataset. To infer phenotypes in unsorted samples, TRB sequences from sorted subsets of the recipient or donor were mapped onto the unsorted samples of the same recipient. As stored in TCRdb, this immuneACCESS dataset retains in-frame rearrangements with V and J assigned. A fraction of the clones does not appear; measured against another copy, unresolved V genes explain less than half of the discrepancy, and the remainder lacks a known reason. That table is the source of V, J and clone size, and D and trimming were worked out from the DNA. Here the sample lists approximately 34,000 clones, none seen once only. The top ten clonotypes cover about 7% of the sample.

CDR1 and CDR2 are read off the germline V gene as SGDLS and YYNGEE. Its CDR3 holds 13 amino acids, cysteine through phenylalanine. Only CDR3 DNA is held: 39 bases, read in frame from base 1. Compared with germline, V lacks 5 bases and J lacks 7 bases; bases without a gene match: 5. Sequencing was carried out using PBMCs. The sequence derives from a woman aged 45-65 years in good health and a related stem cell transplant donor. The rearranged segments are TRBV9 and TRBJ2-3; 9 junctional bases match TRBD2. The CDR3 protein is CASRGSGRHTQYF. The nucleotide sequence is TGTGCCAGCAGGGGTAGCGGGAGACATACGCAGTATTTT.